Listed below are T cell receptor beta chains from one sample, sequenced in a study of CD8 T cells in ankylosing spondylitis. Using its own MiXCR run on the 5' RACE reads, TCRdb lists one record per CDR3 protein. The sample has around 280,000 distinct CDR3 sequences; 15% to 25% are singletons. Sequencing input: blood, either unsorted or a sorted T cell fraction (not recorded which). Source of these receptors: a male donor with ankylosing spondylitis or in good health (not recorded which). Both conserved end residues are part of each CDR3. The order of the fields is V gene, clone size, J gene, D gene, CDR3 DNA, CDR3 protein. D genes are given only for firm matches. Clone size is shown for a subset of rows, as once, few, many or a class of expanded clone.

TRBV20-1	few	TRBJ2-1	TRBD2	TGCAGTGCTAGGAAGCTAGCGGGCTACAATGAGCAGTTCTTC	CSARKLAGYNEQFF
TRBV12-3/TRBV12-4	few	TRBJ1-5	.	TGTGCCAGCAGTTTAAGAACTGGGGCCCGTCAGCCCCAGCATTTT	CASSLRTGARQPQHF
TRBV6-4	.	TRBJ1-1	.	TGTGCCAGCAGCAGGGGCTTGGGCACTGAAGCTTTCTTT	CASSRGLGTEAFF
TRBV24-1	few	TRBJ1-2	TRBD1	TGTGCCACCAGTGACTCTGGACAGGGTTGGGGCTACACCTTC	CATSDSGQGWGYTF
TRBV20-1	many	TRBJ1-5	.	TGCAGTGCTAGTAGTTCCCCGGTGGTGGGGGAGGTCCAGCATTTT	CSASSSPVVGEVQHF
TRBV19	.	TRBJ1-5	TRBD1	TGTGCCAGTAGTCCAGGGACAGCCACCAATCAGCCCCAGCATTTT	CASSPGTATNQPQHF
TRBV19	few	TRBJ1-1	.	TGTGCCAGTAGTATTCAGGGGCCGAACACTGAAGCTTTCTTT	CASSIQGPNTEAFF
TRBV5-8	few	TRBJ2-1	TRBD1	TGTGCCAGTCCGGGACAGACCTCCTACAATGAGCAGTTCTTC	CASPGQTSYNEQFF
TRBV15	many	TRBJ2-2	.	TGTGCCACCAGCAGAGTGGGCCCTAGGGGCGGGGAGCTGTTTTTT	CATSRVGPRGGELFF
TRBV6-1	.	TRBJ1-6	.	TGTGCCAGCAGGCCGGGACCCCTCAATTCACCCCTCCACTTT	CASRPGPLNSPLHF
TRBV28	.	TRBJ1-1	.	TGTGCCAGCAGTTTTCCTGGCAGGGGCCCTGAAGCTTTCTTT	CASSFPGRGPEAFF
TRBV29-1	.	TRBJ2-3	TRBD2	TGCAGCGTTGAGCCGGGGGGGCCTGGAGATACGCAGTATTTT	CSVEPGGPGDTQYF
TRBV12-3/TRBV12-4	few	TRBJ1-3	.	TGTGCCAGCAGTTTAGCCCAGGGGTACACCATATATTTT	CASSLAQGYTIYF
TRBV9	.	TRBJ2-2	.	TGTGCCAGCAGCGTCGGGGGCGCGAACACCGGGGAGCTGTTTTTT	CASSVGGANTGELFF
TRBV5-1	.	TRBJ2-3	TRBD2	TGCGCCAGCAGCCCGGGGGGGCCTCTCGCAGATACGCAGTATTTT	CASSPGGPLADTQYF
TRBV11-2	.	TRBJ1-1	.	TGTGCCAGCGCCCACTTCGGCTATGAAGCTTTCTTT	CASAHFGYEAFF
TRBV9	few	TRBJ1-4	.	TGTGCCAGCAGCGTAGACCAGGGATCAGAAAAACTGTTTTTT	CASSVDQGSEKLFF
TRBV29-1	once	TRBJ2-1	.	TGCAGCGTTGAAGGGAACACGTTAGGAGATGAGCAGTTCTTC	CSVEGNTLGDEQFF
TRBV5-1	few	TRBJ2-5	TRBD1	TGCGCCAGCACCCGGACAGGGTCGTACCAAGAGACCCAGTACTTC	CASTRTGSYQETQYF
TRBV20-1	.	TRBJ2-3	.	TGCAGTGCCGACAGAGGATTAAGCACAGATACGCAGTATTTT	CSADRGLSTDTQYF
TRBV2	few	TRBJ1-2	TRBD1	TGTGCCAGCAGCCCCAGGGGGCGTAACTATGGCTACACCTTC	CASSPRGRNYGYTF
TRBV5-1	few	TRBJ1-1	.	TGCGCCAGCAGCTTGGCAGGGGCGCGGACTGAAGCTTTCTTT	CASSLAGARTEAFF
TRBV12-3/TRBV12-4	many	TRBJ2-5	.	TGTGCCAGCAGCCTTGGGTATAAAGAGACCCAGTACTTC	CASSLGYKETQYF
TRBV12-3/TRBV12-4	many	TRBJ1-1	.	TGTGCCAGCAGTTTTATGAGTGAAGCTTTCTTT	CASSFMSEAFF
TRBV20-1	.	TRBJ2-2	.	TGCAGTGCTCGGGAGATCACGGGCACCGGGGAGCTGTTTTTT	CSAREITGTGELFF
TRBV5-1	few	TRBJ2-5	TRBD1	TGCGCCAGCAGCCCAGCCGGGACAGTAGAGACCCAGTACTTC	CASSPAGTVETQYF
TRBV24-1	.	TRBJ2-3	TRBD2	TGTGCCACCAGTGATAAGCGGGGGTTCGCAGATACGCAGTATTTT	CATSDKRGFADTQYF
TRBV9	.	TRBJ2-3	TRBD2	TGTGCCAGCAGCGTAGTAGCGGGAGGGCCGACAGATACGCAGTATTTT	CASSVVAGGPTDTQYF
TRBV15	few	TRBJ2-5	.	TGTGCCACCAGCAGAGACAGGGCCGTGTCTGAGACCCAGTACTTC	CATSRDRAVSETQYF
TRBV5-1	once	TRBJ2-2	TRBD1	TGCGCCAGCAGCCATAGGACAGGCAACACCGGGGAGCTGTTTTTT	CASSHRTGNTGELFF
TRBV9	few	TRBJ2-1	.	TGTGCCAGCAGCGTAGACCTGGTAAACAATGAGCAGTTCTTC	CASSVDLVNNEQFF
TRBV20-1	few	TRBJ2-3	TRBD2	TGCAGTCCTCCTCGTAGCGGGACTTCGGATACGCAGTATTTT	CSPPRSGTSDTQYF
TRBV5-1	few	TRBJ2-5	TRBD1	TGCGCCAGCAGCTTGTGGACAGGGCAAGAGACCCAGTACTTC	CASSLWTGQETQYF
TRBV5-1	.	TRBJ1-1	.	TGCGCGAGTCAAGCGGGGGGTGTGAACACTGAAGCTTTCTTT	CASQAGGVNTEAFF
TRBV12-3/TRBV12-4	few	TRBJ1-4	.	TGTGCCAGCATGGACAGCCCTCCTAATGAAAAACTGTTTTTT	CASMDSPPNEKLFF
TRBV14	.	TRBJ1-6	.	TGTGCCAGCAGCCAACTAGCAGCCTATAATTCACCCCTCCACTTT	CASSQLAAYNSPLHF
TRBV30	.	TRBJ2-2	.	TGTGCCTGGAGTGTACGGGCCGGGGAGCTGTTTTTT	CAWSVRAGELFF
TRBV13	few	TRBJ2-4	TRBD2	TGTGCCAGCAGCCCTAGTGGGAGGGCCGGGAACATTCAGTACTTC	CASSPSGRAGNIQYF
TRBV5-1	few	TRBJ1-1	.	TGCGCCAGCAGGGAACAGGGATCAGGGGCGATGAACACTGAAGCTTTCTTT	CASREQGSGAMNTEAFF
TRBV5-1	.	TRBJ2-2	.	TGCGCCAGCAGCTTGGACTCTGACACCGGGGAGCTGTTTTTT	CASSLDSDTGELFF
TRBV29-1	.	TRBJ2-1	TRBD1	TGCAGCATCCGGGACAGAAGGCAGTTCTTC	CSIRDRRQFF
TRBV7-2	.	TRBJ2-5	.	TGTGCCAGCAGCTTAGCGCGGGGAACTGGCGAGACCCAGTACTTC	CASSLARGTGETQYF
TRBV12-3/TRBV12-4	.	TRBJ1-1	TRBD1	TGTGCCAGCAGTCAGGACAGGGGCCGGGGCACTGAAGCTTTCTTT	CASSQDRGRGTEAFF
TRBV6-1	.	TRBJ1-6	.	TGTGCCAGCAGTACCTCCGAGGGCAGCTCCTATAATTCACCCCTCCACTTT	CASSTSEGSSYNSPLHF
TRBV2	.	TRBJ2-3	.	TGTACCAGCAGTGAATTCCGTACGGATCGAAGGGATACGCAGTATTTT	CTSSEFRTDRRDTQYF
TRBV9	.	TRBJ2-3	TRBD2	TGTGCCAGCAGCGTAGTGGCGGGAGGGGGCACAGATACGCAGTATTTT	CASSVVAGGGTDTQYF
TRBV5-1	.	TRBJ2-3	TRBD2	TGCGCCAGCAGCTTGGACGGGCTAGCGGTCACAGATACGCAGTATTTT	CASSLDGLAVTDTQYF
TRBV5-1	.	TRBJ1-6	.	TGCGCCAGCAGCTTGACAATGCAGGCCAATTCACCCCTCCACTTT	CASSLTMQANSPLHF
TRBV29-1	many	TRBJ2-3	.	TGCAGCCTTACGGAACAGCCCTTCACAGATACGCAGTATTTT	CSLTEQPFTDTQYF
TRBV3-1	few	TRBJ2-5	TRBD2	TGTGCCAGCAGCCGGACTAGCGGGGGGTTGGGTGAGACCCAGTACTTC	CASSRTSGGLGETQYF
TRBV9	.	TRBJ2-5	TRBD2	TGTGCCAGCAGCGTACTAGCGGGATTCGAGACCCAGTACTTC	CASSVLAGFETQYF
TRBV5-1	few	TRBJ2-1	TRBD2	TGCGCCAGCAGCTTGGGGGTAGCGGGAGGATCGGGTGAGCAGTTCTTC	CASSLGVAGGSGEQFF
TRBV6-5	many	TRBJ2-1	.	TGTGCCAGCAGTTACTCGAGGGGGGGGAATGAGCAGTTCTTC	CASSYSRGGNEQFF
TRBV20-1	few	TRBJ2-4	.	TGCAGTGGACGAAGATCTGGACAGCAGTACTTC	CSGRRSGQQYF
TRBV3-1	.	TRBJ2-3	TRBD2	TGTGCCAGCAGCCAAGATCGGAGCGGGGGGCGTTCCACGCAGTATTTT	CASSQDRSGGRSTQYF
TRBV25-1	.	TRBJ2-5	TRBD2	TGTGCCAGCAGTGAATCCGGGGCGGGGGGGACCCAGTACTTC	CASSESGAGGTQYF
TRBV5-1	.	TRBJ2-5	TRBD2	TGCGCCAGCAGCTTGGCGGGGACTAGCGGGAGGGGAGAGACCCAGTACTTC	CASSLAGTSGRGETQYF
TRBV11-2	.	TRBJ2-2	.	.	CASRPQKGLFTPGSCFF
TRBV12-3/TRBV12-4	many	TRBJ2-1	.	TGTGCCACCCGAACAGGTGGCGCCTACAATGAGCAGTTCTTC	CATRTGGAYNEQFF
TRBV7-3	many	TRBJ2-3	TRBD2	TGTGCCAGCAGCATTAGCGGGGGGTCCCCAGATACGCAGTATTTT	CASSISGGSPDTQYF